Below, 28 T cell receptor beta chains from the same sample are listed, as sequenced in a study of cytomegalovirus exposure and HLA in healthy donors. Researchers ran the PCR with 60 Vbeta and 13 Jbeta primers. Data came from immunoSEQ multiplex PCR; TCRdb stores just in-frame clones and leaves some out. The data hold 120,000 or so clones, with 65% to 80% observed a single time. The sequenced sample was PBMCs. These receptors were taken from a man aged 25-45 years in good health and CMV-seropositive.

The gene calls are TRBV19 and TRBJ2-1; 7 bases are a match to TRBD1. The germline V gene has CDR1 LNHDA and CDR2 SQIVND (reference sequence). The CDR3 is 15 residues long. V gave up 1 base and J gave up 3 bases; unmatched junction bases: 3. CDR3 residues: CASSIGGTDYNEQFF. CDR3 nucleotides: TGTGCCAGTAGTATAGGGGGGACAGACTACAATGAGCAGTTCTTC.

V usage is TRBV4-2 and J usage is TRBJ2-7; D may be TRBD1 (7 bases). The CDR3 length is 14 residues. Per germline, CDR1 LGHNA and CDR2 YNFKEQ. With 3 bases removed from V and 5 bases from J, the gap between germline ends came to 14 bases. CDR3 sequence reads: CASSHDRDFNEQYF. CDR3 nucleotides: TGTGCCAGCAGCCACGACAGGGACTTCAACGAGCAGTACTTC.

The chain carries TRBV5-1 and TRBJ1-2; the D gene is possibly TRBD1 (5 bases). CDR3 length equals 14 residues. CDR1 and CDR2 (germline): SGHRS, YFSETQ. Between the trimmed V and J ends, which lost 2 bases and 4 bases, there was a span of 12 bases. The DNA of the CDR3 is TGCGCCAGCAGCTTTTTGGGGCTGGGCTATGGCTACACCTTC. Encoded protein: CASSFLGLGYGYTF.

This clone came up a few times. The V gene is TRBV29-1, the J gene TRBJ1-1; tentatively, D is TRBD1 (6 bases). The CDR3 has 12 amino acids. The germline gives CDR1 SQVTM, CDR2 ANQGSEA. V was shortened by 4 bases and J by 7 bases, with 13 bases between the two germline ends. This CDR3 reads CSVGEQGGEAFF. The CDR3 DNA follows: TGCAGCGTTGGGGAACAGGGCGGTGAAGCTTTCTTT.

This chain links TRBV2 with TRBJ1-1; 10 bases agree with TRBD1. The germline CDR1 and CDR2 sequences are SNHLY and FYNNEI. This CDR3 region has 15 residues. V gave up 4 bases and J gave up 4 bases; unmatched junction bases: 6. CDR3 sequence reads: CASSAGTGAVTEAFF. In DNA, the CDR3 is TGTGCCAGCAGTGCCGGGACAGGGGCAGTCACTGAAGCTTTCTTT. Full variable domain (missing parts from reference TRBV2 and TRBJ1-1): EPEVTQTPSHQVTQMGQEVILRCVPISNHLYFYWYRQILGQKVEFLVSFYNNEISEKSEIFDDQFSVERPDGSNFTLKIRSTKLEDSAMYFCASSAGTGAVTEAFFGQGTRLTVV.

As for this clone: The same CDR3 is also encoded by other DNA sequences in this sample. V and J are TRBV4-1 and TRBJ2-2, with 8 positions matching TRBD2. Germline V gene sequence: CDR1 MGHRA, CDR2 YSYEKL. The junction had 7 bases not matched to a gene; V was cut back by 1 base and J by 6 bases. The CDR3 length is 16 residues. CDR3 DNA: TGCGCCAGCAGCCAAGTACCGGGACTAGTCCCCGGGGAGCTGTTTTTT. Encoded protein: CASSQVPGLVPGELFF.

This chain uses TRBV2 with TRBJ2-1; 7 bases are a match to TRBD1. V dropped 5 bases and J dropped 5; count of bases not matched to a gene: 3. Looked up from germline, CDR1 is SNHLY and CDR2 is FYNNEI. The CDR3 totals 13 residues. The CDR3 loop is CASSRQGDNEQFF. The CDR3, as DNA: TGTGCCAGCAGTAGACAGGGAGACAATGAGCAGTTCTTC.

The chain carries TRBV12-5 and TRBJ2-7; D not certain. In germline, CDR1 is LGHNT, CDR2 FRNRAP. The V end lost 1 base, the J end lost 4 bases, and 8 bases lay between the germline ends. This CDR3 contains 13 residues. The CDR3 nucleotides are TGTGCTAGTGGTTTGGCAAACAGTTACGAGCAGTACTTC. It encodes CASGLANSYEQYF.

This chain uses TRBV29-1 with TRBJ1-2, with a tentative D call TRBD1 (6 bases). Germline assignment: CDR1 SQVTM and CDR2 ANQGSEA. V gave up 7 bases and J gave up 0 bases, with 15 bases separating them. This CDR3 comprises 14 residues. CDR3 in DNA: TGCAGCGCCGGAGGGGGGGGAACTAACTATGGCTACACCTTC. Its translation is CSAGGGGTNYGYTF.

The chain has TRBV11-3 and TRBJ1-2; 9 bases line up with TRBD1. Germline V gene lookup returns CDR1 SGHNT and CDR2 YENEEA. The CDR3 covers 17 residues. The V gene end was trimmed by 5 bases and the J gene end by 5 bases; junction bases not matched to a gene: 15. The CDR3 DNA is TGTGCCAGCAGCCAAACTGGTGAGGGACAGGGAACATATGGCTACACCTTC. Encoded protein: CASSQTGEGQGTYGYTF.

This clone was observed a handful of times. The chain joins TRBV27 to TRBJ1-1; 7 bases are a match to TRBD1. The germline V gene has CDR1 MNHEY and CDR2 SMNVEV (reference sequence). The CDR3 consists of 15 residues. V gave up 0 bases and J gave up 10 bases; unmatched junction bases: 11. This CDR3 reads CASSLSTGSGGTAFF. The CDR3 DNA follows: TGTGCCAGCAGTTTATCTACCGGATCAGGGGGGACAGCTTTCTTT.

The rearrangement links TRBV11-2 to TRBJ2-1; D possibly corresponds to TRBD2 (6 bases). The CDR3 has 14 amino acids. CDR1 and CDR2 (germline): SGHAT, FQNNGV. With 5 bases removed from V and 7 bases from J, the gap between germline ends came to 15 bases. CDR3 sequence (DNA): TGTGCCAGCAGCACAATCGGGGGATCAAATGAGCAGTTCTTC. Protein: CASSTIGGSNEQFF.

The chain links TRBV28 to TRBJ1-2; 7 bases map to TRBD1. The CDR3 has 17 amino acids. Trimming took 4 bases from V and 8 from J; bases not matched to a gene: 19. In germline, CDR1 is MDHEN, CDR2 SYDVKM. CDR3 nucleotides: TGTGCCAGCAGTTCCAATTATGAGGCCGGGACAGACGACGGCTACACCTTC. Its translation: CASSSNYEAGTDDGYTF.

The CDR3 sequence: CASSIPQSGQPQHF. The CDR3 DNA reads as TGTGCCAGTAGTATTCCCCAGAGCGGGCAGCCCCAGCATTTT. The chain recombines TRBV19 with TRBJ1-5, with D hard to call. Germline loops: CDR1 LNHDA, CDR2 SQIVND (reference sequence). This CDR3 region has 14 residues. Trimming took 3 bases from V and 7 from J, leaving 13 bases between them.

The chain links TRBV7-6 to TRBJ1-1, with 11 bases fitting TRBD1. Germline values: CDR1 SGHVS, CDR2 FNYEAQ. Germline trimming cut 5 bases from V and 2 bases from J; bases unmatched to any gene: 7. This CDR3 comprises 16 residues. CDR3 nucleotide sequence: TGTGCCAGCAGCCTGCGGACAGGGGGCGGAAACACTGAAGCTTTCTTT. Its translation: CASSLRTGGGNTEAFF.

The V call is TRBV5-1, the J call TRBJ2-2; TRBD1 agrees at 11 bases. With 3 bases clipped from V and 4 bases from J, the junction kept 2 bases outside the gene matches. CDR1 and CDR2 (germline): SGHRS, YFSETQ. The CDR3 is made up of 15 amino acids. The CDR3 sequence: CASSSGTGGTGELFF. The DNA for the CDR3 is TGCGCCAGCAGCTCAGGGACAGGGGGCACCGGGGAGCTGTTTTTT.

CDR3 loop: CASSPTERIYNEQFF. The CDR3 DNA reads TGTGCCAGCAGTCCGACTGAGCGAATCTACAATGAGCAGTTCTTC. The chain combines TRBV6-5 with TRBJ2-1; D gene unclear. V lost 5 bases and J 3 bases, leaving 14 bases between the germline ends. This CDR3 contains 15 residues. From germline, CDR1 is MNHEY and CDR2 SVGAGI.

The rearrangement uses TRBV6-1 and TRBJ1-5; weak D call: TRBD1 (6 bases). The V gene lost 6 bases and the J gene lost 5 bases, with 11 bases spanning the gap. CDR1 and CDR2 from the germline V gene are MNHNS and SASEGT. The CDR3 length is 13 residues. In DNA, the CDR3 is TGTGCCAGCAGCCGACAGGAAGATCAGCCCCAGCATTTT. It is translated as CASSRQEDQPQHF.

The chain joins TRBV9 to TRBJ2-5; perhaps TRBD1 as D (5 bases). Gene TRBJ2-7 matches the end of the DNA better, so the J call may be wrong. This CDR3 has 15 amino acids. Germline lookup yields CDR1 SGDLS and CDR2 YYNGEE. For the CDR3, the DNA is TGTGCCAGCAGCGTAGTGCCCACGGCAGGGTACGAGCAGTACTTC. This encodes CASSVVPTAGYEQYF.

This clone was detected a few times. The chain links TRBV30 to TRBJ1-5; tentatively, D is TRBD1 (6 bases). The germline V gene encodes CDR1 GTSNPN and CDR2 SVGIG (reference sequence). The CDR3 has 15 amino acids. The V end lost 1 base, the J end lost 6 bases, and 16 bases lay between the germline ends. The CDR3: CAWSENRVSRQPQHF. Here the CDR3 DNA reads TGTGCCTGGAGTGAAAACAGGGTATCTCGTCAGCCCCAGCATTTT.

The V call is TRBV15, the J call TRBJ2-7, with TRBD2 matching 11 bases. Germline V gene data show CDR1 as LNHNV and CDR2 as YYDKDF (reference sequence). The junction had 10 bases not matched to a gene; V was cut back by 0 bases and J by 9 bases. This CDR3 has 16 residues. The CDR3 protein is CATSRDRLAGLGGQYF. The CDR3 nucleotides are TGTGCCACCAGCAGAGATAGACTAGCGGGGCTCGGGGGGCAGTACTTC.

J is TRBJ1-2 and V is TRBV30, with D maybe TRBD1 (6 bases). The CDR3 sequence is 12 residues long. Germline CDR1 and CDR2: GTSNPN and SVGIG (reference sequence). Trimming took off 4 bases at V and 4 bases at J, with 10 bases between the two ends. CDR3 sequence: CAWTGDLYGYTF. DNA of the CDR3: TGTGCCTGGACAGGGGACCTCTATGGCTACACCTTC.

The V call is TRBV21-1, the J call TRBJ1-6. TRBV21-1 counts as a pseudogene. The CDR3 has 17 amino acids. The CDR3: CASSKKETAGGNSPLHF. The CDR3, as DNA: TGTGCCAGCAGCAAAAAAGAGACAGCTGGAGGGAATTCACCCCTCCACTTT.

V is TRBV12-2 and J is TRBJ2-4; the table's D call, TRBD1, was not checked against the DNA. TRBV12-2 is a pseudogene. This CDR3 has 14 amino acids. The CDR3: CASRLDRAKNIQYF. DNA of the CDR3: TGTGCAAGTCGCCTCGACAGGGCCAAAAACATTCAGTACTTC.

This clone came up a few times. The CDR3 nucleotides read TGTGCCAGCAGCAAAGCGAGGGTCGGACCCAAAAACATTCAGTACTTC. The encoded protein is CASSKARVGPKNIQYF. This rearrangement joins TRBV21-1 to TRBJ2-4; no DNA check was done on the table's D call, TRBD2. TRBV21-1 is listed as a pseudogene. The CDR3 length is 16 residues.

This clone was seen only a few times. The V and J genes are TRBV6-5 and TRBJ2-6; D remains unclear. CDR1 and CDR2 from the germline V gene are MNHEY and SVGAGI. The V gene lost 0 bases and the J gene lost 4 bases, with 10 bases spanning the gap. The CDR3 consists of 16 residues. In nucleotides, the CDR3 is TGTGCCAGCAGTTACTCGATTGCGTGGGGGGCCAACGTCCTGACTTTC. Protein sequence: CASSYSIAWGANVLTF.

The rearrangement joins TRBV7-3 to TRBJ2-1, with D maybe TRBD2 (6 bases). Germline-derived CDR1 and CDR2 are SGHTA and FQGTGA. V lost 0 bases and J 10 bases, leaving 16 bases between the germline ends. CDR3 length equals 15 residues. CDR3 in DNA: TGTGCCAGCAGCTTAACGCTTTCTAGCGCTCACGAGCAGTTCTTC. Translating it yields CASSLTLSSAHEQFF.

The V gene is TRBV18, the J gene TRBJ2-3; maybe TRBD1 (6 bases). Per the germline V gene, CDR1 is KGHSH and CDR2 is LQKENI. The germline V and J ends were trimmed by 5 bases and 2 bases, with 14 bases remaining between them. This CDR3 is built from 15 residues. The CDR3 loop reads CASSGVAGDTDTQYF. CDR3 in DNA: TGTGCCAGCTCAGGGGTAGCAGGGGACACAGATACGCAGTATTTT.